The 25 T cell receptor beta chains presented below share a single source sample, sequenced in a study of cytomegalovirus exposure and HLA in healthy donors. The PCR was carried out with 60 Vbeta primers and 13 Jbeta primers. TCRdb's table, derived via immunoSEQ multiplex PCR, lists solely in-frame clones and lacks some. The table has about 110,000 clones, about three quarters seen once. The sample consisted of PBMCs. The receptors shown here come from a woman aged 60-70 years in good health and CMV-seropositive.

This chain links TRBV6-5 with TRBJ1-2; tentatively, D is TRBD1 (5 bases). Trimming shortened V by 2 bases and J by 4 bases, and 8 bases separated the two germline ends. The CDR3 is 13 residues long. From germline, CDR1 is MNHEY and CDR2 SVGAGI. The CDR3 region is CASSYSRGYGYTF. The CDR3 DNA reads TGTGCCAGCAGTTACAGTAGGGGCTATGGCTACACCTTC.

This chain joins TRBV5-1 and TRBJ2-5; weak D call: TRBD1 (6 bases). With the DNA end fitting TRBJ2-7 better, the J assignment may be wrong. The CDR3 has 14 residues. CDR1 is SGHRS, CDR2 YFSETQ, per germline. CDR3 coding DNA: TGCGCCAGCAGCTTGGTCACAGGGACCTACGAGCAGTACTTC. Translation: CASSLVTGTYEQYF.

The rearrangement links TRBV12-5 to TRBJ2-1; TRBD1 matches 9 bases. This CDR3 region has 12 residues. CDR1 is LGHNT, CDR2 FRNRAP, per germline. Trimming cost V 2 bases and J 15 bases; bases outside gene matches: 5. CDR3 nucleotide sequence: TGTGCTAGTGGTTTGACAGGGGGCGCTCGGTTCTTC. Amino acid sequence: CASGLTGGARFF.

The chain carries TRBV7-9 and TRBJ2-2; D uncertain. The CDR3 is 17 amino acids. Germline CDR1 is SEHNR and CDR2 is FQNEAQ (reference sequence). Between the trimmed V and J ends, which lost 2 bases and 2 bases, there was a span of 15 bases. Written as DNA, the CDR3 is TGTGCCAGCAGCTTAAGAGGAAGTGGCGGAAACACCGGGGAGCTGTTTTTT. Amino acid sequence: CASSLRGSGGNTGELFF.

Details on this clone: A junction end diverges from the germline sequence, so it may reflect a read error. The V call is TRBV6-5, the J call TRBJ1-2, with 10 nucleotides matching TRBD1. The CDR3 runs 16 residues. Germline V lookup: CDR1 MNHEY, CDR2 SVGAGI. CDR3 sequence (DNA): TGTGCCAGCAGTTACTCGGGACAGGGGATGTTTCATGGCTATACCTTC. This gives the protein CASSYSGQGMFHGYTF.

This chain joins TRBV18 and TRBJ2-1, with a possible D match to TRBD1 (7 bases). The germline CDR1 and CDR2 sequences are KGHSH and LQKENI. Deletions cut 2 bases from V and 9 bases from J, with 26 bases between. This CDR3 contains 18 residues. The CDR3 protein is CASSPTLGGDRGRGEQFF. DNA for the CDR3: TGTGCCAGCTCACCAACCCTTGGCGGGGACAGAGGAAGGGGTGAGCAGTTCTTC.

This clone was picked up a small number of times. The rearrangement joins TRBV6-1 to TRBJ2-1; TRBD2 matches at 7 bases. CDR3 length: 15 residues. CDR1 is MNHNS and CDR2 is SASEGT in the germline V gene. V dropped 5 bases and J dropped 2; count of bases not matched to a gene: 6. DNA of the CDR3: TGTGCCAGCAGTTTCAGCGGGGCAGCCTACAATGAGCAGTTCTTC. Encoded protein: CASSFSGAAYNEQFF.

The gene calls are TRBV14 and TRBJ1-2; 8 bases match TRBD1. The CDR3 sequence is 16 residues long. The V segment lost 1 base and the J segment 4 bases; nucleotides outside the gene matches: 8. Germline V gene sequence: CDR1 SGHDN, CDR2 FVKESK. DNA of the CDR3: TGTGCCAGCAGCCAAGTAGGGACAGGAGTTATCTATGGCTACACCTTC. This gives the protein CASSQVGTGVIYGYTF.

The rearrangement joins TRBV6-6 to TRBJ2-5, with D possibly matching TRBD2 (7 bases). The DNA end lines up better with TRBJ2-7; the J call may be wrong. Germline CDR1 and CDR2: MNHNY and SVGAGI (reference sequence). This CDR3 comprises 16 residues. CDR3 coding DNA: TGTGCCAGCACCAATTCGGGCGGGGGCAGATTCTACGAGCAGTACTTC. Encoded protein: CASTNSGGGRFYEQYF.

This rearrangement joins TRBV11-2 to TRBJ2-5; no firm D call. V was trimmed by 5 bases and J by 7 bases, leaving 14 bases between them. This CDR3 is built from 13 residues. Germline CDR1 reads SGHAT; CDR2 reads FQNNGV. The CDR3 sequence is CASSGARFGTQYF. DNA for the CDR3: TGTGCCAGCAGCGGTGCTAGATTCGGGACCCAGTACTTC.

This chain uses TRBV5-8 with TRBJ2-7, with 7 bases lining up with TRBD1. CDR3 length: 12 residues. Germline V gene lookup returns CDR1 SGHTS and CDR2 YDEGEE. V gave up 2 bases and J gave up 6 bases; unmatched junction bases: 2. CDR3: CASSLQGREQYF. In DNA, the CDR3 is TGTGCCAGCAGCTTACAGGGGCGCGAGCAGTACTTC. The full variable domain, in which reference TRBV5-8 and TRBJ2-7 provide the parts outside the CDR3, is EAGVTQSPTHLIKTRGQQATLRCSPISGHTSVYWYQQALGLGLQFLLWYDEGEERNRGNFPPRFSGRQFPNYSSELNVNALELEDSALYLCASSLQGREQYFGPGTRLTVT.

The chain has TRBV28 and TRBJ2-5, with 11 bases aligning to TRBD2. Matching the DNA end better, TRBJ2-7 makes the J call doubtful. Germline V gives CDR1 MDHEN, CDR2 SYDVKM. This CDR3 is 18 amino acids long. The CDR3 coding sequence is TGTGCCAGCAGTTTCTCACTAGCGGGAGATGAGGGGCGATACGAGCAGTACTTC. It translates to CASSFSLAGDEGRYEQYF.

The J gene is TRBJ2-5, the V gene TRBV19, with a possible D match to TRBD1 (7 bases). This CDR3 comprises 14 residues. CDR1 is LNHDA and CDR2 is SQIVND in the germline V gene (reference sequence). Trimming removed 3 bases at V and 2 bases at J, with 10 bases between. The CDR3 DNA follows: TGTGCCAGTAGTATCGGGGGACAGCAAGAGACCCAGTACTTC. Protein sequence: CASSIGGQQETQYF.

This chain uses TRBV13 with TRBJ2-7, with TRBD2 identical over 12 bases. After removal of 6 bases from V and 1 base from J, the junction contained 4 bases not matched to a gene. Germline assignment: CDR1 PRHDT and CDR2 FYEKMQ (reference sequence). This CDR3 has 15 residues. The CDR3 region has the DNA TGTGCCAGCAGAAGGACTAGCGGGGATTCCTACGAGCAGTACTTC. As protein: CASRRTSGDSYEQYF.

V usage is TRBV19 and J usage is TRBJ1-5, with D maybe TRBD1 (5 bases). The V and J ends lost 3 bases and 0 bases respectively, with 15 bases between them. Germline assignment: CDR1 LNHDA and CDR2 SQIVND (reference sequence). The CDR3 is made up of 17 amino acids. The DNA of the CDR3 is TGTGCCAGTAGTATCCCTCCCGGTGACAGTAGCAATCAGCCCCAGCATTTT. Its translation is CASSIPPGDSSNQPQHF.

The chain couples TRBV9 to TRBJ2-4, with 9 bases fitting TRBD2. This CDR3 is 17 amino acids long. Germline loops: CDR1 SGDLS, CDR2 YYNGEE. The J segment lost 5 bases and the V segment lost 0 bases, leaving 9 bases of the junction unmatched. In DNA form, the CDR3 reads TGTGCCAGCAGCGTAGAGAACTTGGCGGGAGGGCAAAACATTCAGTACTTC. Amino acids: CASSVENLAGGQNIQYF.

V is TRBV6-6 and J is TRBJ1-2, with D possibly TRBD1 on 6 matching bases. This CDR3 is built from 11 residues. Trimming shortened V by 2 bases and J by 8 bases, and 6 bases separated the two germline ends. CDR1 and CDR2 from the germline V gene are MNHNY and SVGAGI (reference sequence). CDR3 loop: CASSYGQGYTF. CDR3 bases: TGTGCCAGCAGTTACGGACAGGGCTACACCTTC.

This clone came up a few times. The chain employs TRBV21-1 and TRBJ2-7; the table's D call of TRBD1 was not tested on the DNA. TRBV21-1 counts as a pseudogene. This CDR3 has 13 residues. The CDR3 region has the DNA TGTGCCAGCAGCAAAAACAGAGCCTACGAGCAGTACTTC. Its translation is CASSKNRAYEQYF.

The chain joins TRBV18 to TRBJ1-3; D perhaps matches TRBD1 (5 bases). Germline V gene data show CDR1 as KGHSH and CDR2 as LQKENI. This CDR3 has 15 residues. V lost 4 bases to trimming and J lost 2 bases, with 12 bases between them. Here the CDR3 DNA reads TGTGCCAGCTCACTCGGGCCGGGGGCTGGAAACACCATATATTTT. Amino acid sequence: CASSLGPGAGNTIYF.

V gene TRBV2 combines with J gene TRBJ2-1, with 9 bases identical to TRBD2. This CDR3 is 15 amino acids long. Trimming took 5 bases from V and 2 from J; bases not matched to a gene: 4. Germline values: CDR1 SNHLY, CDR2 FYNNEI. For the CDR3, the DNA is TGTGCCAGCAGTCTAGCGGGACCGGCCTACAATGAGCAGTTCTTC. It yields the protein CASSLAGPAYNEQFF.

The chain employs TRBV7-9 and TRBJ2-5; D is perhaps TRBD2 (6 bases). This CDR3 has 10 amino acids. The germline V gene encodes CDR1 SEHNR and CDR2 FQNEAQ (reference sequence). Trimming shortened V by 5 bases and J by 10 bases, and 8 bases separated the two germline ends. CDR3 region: CASSGGFQYF. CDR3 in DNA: TGTGCCAGCAGCGGAGGGTTCCAGTACTTC.

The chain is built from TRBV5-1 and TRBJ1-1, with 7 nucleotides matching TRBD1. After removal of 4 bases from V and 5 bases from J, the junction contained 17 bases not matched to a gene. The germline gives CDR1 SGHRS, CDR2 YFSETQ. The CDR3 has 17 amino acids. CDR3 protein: CASSSTGTDTLGTEAFF. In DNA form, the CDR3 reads TGCGCCAGCAGCAGTACCGGGACAGACACGCTTGGGACTGAAGCTTTCTTT.

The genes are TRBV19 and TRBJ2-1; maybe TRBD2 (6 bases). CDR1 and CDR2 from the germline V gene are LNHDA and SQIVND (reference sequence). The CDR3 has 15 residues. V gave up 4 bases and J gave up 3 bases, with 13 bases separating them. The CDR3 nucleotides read TGTGCCAGTAGTACGGAGAGTAGCGGCTACAATGAGCAGTTCTTC. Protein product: CASSTESSGYNEQFF. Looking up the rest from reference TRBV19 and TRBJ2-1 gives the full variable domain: DGGITQSPKYLFRKEGQNVTLSCEQNLNHDAMYWYRQDPGQGLRLIYYSQIVNDFQKGDIAEGYSVSREKKESFPLTVTSAQKNPTAFYLCASSTESSGYNEQFFGPGTRLTVL.

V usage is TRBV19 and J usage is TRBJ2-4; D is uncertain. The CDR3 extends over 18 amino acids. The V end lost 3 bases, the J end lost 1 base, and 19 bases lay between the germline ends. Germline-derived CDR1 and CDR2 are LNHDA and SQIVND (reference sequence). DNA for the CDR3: TGTGCCAGTAGTATTGGAACGTTTCGGAGAACGGCCAAAAACATTCAGTACTTC. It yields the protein CASSIGTFRRTAKNIQYF.

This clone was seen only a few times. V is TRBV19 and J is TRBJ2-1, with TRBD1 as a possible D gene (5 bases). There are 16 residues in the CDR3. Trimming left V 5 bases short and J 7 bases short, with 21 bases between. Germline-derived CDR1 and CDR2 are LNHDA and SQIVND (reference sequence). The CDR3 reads CASSSPRKKGWNEQFF. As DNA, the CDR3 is TGTGCCAGTAGTTCCCCCAGGAAGAAGGGGTGGAATGAGCAGTTCTTC.